These T cell receptor beta chains were read from a single sample in a study of patients and donors after allogeneic stem cell transplantation. TCRdb re-called the RT-PCR reads with MiXCR, one entry per CDR3 protein. The sample records roughly 880,000 distinct CDR3 sequences, over 15% being singletons. Sequences were obtained from blood, either unsorted or a sorted T cell fraction (not recorded which). Receptors were obtained from a human donor who was either an allogeneic HSCT recipient or a stem cell or donor lymphocyte infusion donor (not recorded which). It is not recorded whose cells these are; they may come from a transplant donor. CDR3s leave out the opening cysteine and the closing phenylalanine or tryptophan. A D gene is named only where the DNA matches it firmly.

v_call	d_call	j_call	cdr3_aa
TRBV15	-	TRBJ2-5	ATSREGDRGETQY
TRBV20-1	TRBD2	TRBJ2-7	SARVGRGYEQY
TRBV12-3/TRBV12-4	TRBD1	TRBJ2-7	ASSLSNRGHEQY
TRBV24-1	-	TRBJ1-1	ATSDLKGEAF
TRBV7-8	TRBD1	TRBJ2-2	ASSFRTGRTGELF
TRBV7-8	-	TRBJ2-5	ASSLDRSDDQETQY
TRBV7-9	-	TRBJ1-5	ASNIRGGGQPQH
TRBV5-6	-	TRBJ2-1	ASSLETRAPWNEQF
TRBV7-9	-	TRBJ1-4	ASSSPAGASTNEKLF
TRBV29-1	-	TRBJ1-2	SVGVIQGNYGYT